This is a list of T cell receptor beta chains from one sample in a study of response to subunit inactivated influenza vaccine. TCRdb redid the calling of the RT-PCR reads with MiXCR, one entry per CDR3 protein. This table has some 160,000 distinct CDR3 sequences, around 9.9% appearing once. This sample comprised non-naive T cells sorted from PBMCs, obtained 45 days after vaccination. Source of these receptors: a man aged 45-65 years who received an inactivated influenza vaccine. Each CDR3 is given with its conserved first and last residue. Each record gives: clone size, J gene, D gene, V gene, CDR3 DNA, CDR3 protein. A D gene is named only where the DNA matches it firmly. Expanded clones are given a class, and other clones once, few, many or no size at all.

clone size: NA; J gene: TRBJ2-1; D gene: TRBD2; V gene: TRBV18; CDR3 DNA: TGTGCCAGCTCACCGGGACTAGCCGGCGAGCAGTTCTTC; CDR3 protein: CASSPGLAGEQFF
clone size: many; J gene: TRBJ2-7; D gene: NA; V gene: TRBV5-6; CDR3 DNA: TGTGCCAGCAGCTTTATGTACGAGCAGTACTTC; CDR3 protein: CASSFMYEQYF
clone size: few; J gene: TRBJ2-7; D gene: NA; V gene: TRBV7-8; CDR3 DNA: TGTGCCAGCAGCTATAGGACCGGGGCCCTCTCTCAGCAGTACTTC; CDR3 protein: CASSYRTGALSQQYF
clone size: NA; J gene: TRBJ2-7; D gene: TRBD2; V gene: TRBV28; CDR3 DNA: TGTGCCAGCAGTAACCAAGGACTAGCGGGAGTTCGCGAGCAGTACTTC; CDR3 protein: CASSNQGLAGVREQYF
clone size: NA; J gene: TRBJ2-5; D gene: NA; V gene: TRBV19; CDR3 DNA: TGTGCCAGTAGTCGTACTAGGGTCGGACAAGAGACCCAGTACTTC; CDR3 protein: CASSRTRVGQETQYF
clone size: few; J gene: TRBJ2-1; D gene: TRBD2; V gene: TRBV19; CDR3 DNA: TGTGCCAGTAGTAACCGACTAGCCACCTACAATGAGCAGTTCTTC; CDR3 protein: CASSNRLATYNEQFF
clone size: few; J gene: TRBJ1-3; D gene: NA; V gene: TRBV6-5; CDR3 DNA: TGTGCCAGCAGTTACTCGAGGGTGCGGGGAAACACCATATATTTT; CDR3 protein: CASSYSRVRGNTIYF
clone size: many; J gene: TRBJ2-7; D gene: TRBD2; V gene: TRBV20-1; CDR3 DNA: TGCAGTGCTAGACCTGGGACTAGCTCCTACGAGCAGTACTTC; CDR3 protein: CSARPGTSSYEQYF
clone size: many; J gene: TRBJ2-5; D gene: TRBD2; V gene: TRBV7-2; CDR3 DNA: TGTGCCAGCAGCGCTAGCGGGCAAGAGACCCAGTACTTC; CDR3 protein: CASSASGQETQYF
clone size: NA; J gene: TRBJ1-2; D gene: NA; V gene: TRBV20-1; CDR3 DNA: TGCAGTGCTACGGACGGAGCTGGCTACACCTTC; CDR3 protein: CSATDGAGYTF
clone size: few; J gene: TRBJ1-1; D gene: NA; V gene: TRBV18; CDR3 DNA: TGTGCCAGCTCACCAGTAGGAAACACTGAAGCTTTCTTT; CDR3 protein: CASSPVGNTEAFF
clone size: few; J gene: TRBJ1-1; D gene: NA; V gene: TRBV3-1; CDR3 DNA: TGTGCCAGCAGTCCGACAGAGAACACTGAAGCTTTCTTT; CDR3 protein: CASSPTENTEAFF
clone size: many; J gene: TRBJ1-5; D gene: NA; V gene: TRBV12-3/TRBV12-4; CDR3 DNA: TGTGCCAGCAAGAGACAGGGCAATCAGCCCCAGCATTTT; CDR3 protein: CASKRQGNQPQHF
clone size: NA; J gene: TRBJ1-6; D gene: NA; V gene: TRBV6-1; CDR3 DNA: TGTGCCAGCACCCAGCTCTCCTATAATTCACCCCTCCACTTT; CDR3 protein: CASTQLSYNSPLHF
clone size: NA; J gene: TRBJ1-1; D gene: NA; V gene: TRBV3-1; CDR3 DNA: TGTGCCAGCAGCCAAGATGGAGGTTACGGAGGAGCTTTCTTT; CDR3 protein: CASSQDGGYGGAFF
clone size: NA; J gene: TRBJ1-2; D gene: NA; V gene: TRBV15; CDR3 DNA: TGTGCCACCAGCAGAGAGCGATTTAAATATGGCTACACCTTC; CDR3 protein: CATSRERFKYGYTF
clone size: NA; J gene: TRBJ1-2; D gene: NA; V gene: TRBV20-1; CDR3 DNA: TGCAGTGCTCAACAGGGATTGGATGGCTACACCTTC; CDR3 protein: CSAQQGLDGYTF
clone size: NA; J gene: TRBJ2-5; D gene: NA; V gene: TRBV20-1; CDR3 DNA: TGCAGTGCAACGGACAGTAACTTGGAGACCCAGTACTTC; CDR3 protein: CSATDSNLETQYF
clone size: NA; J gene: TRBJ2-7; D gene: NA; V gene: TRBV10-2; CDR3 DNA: TGCGCCAGCAGTCCTAGGGGGGTAGCCTACGAGCAGTACTTC; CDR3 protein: CASSPRGVAYEQYF
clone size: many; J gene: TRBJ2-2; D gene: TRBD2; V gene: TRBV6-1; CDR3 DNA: TGTGCCAGCAGTGAGAACACGGGGGGGCACTTTGGCACCGGGGAGCTGTTTTTT; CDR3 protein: CASSENTGGHFGTGELFF
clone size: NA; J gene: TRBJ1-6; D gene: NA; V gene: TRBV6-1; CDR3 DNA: TGTGCCAGCAGTGAAGTCCTGAGGAGCACCTATAATTCACCCCTCCACTTT; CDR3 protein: CASSEVLRSTYNSPLHF
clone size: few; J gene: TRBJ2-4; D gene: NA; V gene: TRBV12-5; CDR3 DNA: TGTGCTAGTGGTCCCCCCCACAGGGGACTAGCCAAAAACATTCAGTACTTC; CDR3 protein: CASGPPHRGLAKNIQYF
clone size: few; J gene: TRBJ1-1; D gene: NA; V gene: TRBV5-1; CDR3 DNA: TGCGCCAGCAGCTTTTACGGGAACACTGAAGCTTTCTTT; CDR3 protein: CASSFYGNTEAFF
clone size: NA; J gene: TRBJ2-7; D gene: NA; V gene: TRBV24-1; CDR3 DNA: TGTGCCACCAGTGGTGGGGCGTCCTACGAGCAGTACTTC; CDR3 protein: CATSGGASYEQYF
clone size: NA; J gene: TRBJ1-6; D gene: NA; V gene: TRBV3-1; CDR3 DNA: TGTGCCAGCAGCCAATTCAGGGTCAATTCACCCCTCCACTTT; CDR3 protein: CASSQFRVNSPLHF
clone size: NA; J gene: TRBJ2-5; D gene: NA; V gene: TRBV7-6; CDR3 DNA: TGTGCCAGCAGTCCGATAGGAGGACGGAACCAAGAGACCCAGTACTTC; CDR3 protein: CASSPIGGRNQETQYF
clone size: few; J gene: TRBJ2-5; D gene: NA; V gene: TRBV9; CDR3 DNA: TGTGCCAGCAGCCCAACGGACGTGTCAGGGACCCAGTACTTC; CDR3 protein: CASSPTDVSGTQYF
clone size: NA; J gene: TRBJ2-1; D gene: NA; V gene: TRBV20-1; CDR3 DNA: TGCAGTGCTAGAGAGCAGAGTGGGAATGAGCAGTCCTTC; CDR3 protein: CSAREQSGNEQSF
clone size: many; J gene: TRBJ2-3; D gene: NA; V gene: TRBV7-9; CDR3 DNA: TGTGCCAGCAGCTCTACAGGGTCCAACACAGATACGCAGTATTTT; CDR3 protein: CASSSTGSNTDTQYF
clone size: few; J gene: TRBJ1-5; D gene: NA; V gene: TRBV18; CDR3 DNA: TGTGCCAGCTCACATTCTAGCAATCAGCCCCAGCATTTT; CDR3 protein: CASSHSSNQPQHF
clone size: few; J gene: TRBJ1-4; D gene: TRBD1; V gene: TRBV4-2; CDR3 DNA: TGTGCCAGCAGCCAAGAGGGCGGACAGGGCGGTGAAAAACTGTTTTTT; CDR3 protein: CASSQEGGQGGEKLFF
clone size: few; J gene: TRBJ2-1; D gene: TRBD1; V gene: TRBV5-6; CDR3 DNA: TGTGCCAGCAGCACAGGGACAGGACAGTTCTTC; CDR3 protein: CASSTGTGQFF
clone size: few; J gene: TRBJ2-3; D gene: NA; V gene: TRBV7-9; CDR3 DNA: TGTGCCAGCAACAAACTCACAGATACGCAGTATTTT; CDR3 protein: CASNKLTDTQYF
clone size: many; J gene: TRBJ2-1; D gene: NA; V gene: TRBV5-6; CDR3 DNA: TGTGCCAGCAGCTTGGCCCCGGAAATCTACAATGAGCAGTTCTTC; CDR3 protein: CASSLAPEIYNEQFF
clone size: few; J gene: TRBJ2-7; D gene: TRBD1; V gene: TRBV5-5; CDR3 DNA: TGTGCCAGCAGCCGACAGGGGAACTACGAGCAGTACTTC; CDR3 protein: CASSRQGNYEQYF
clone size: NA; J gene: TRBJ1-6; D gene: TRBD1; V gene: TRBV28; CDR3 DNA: TGTGCCATCCGGGAGGGACAGGATTCACCCCTCCACTTT; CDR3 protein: CAIREGQDSPLHF
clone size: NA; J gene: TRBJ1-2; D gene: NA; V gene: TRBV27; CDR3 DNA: TGTGCCAGCAGTTTAATTCAGGGCTATGGCTACACCTTC; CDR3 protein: CASSLIQGYGYTF
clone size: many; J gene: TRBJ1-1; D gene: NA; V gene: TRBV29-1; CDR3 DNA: TGCAGCGATAGACAGCCCCCAATGAACACTGAAGCTTTCTTT; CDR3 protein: CSDRQPPMNTEAFF
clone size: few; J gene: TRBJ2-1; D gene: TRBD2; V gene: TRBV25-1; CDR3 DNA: TGTGCCAGCAGCGATCCTATGACTAGCGGGAGGGAAAATGAGCAGTTCTTC; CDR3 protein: CASSDPMTSGRENEQFF
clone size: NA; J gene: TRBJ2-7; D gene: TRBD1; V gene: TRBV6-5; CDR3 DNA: TGTGCCAGCAGTTACTATGGACAGGGTGGGGGCGAGCAGTACTTC; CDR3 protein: CASSYYGQGGGEQYF
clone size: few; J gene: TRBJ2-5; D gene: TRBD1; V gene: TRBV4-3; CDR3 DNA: TGCGCCAGCAGCCAAGATTACGCCAGGGGGCACGAGACCCAGTACTTC; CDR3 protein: CASSQDYARGHETQYF
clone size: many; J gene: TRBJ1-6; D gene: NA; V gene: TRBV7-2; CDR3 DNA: TGTGCCAGCAGCTTAGAGACGAATTCACCCCTCCACTTT; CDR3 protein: CASSLETNSPLHF
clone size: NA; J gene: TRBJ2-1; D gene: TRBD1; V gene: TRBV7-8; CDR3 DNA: TGTGCCAGCAGCGGATCCGGGACAGATAATGAGCAGTTCTTC; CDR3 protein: CASSGSGTDNEQFF
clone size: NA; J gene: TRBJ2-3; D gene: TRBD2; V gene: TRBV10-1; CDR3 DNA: TGCGCCAGCAGTGAGATTCGACTAGCGGGGACAGATACGCAGTATTTT; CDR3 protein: CASSEIRLAGTDTQYF
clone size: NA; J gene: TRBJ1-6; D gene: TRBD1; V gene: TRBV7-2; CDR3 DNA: TGTGCCAGCAGCTTAACGGACAGGGCTTCACCCCTCCACTTT; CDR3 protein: CASSLTDRASPLHF
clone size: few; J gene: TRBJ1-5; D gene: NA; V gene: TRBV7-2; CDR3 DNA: TGTGCCAGCAGCCCCGATGGGGGATTGGGTCAGCCCCAGCATTTT; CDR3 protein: CASSPDGGLGQPQHF
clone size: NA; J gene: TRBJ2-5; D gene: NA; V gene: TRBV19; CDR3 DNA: TGTGCCAGTAGTGGATCGAGGTCAGAGACCCAGTACTTC; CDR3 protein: CASSGSRSETQYF
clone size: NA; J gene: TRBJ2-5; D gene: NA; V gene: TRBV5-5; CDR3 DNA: TGTGCCAGCAACAATAGGGTCGAGACCCAGTACTTC; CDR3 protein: CASNNRVETQYF
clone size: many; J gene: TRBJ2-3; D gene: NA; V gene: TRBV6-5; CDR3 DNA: TGTGCCAGCAGTTACAGTAGCGTAAGCACAGATACGCAGTATTTT; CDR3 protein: CASSYSSVSTDTQYF
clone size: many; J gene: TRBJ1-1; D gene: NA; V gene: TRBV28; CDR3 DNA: TGTGCCAGCAGTAACCGGGACATACAAACCTTGAACACTGAAGCTTTCTTT; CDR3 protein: CASSNRDIQTLNTEAFF
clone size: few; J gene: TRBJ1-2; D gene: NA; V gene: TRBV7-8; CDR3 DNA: TGTGCCAGCAGCCGTAGGGACGGAAAGTATGGCTACACCTTC; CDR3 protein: CASSRRDGKYGYTF
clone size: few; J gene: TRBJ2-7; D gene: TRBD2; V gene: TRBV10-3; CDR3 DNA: TGTGCCATCAGCACGGGACTAGCGGGAGACGAGCAGTACTTC; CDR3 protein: CAISTGLAGDEQYF
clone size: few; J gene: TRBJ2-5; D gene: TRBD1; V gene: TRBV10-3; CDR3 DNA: TGTGCCATCAGTGAGTCGAGGGGGCCGGGGGAGACCCAGTACTTC; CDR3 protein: CAISESRGPGETQYF
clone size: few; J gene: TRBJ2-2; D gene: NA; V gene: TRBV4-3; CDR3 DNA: TGCGCCAGCAGCGAAACGGGGGCCCCCGCCGGGGAGCTGTTTTTT; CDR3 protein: CASSETGAPAGELFF